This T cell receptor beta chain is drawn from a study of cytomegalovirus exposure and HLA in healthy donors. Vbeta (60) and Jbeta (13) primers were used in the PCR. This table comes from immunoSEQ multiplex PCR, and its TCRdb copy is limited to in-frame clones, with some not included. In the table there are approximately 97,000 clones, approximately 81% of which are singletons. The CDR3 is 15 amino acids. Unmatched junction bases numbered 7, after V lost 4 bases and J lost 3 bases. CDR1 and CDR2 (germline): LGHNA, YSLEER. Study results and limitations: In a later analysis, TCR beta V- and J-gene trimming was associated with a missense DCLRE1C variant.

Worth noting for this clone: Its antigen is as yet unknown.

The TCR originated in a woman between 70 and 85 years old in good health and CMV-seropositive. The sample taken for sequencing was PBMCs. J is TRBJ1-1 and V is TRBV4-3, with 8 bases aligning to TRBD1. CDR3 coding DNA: TGCGCCAGCAGCCGAGGTTCAGGGGGCCACACTGAAGCTTTCTTT. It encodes CASSRGSGGHTEAFF.